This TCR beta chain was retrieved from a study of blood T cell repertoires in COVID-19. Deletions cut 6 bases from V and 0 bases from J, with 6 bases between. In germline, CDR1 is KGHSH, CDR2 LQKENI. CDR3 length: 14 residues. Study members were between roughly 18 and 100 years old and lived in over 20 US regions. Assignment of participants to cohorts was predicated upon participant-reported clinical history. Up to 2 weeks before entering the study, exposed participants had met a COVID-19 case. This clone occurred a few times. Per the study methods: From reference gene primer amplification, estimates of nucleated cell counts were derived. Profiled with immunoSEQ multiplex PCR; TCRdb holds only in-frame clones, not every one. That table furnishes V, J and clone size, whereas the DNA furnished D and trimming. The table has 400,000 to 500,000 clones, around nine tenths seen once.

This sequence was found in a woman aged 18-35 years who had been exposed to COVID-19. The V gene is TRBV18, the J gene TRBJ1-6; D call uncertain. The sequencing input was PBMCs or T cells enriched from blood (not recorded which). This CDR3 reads CASSLSSYNSPLHF. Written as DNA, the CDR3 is TGTGCCAGCTCCCTCAGCTCCTATAATTCACCCCTCCACTTT.